What follows describes a single T cell receptor (beta chain). Antigen unknown. Germline V gives CDR1 DFQATT, CDR2 SNEGSKA (reference sequence). CDR3 length: 12 amino acids. Trimming left V 7 bases short and J 6 bases short, with 13 bases between. Template switching added a universal primer site; cDNA carried unique molecular identifiers. One entry per CDR3 protein, called by TCRdb with MiXCR from the 5' RACE reads. The sample consists of about 1.7 million distinct CDR3 sequences, around a third of them appearing once. The record originates from a study of identical twins. Findings and caveats of the study: Fewer insertions were carried by abundant cord blood beta clonotypes, but none was seen in memory repertoires.

The sample comprised cord blood. The gene calls are TRBV20-1 and TRBJ2-1; D is undetermined. The receptor's source is a newborn girl in good health. CDR3 residues: CSVPSRGNEQFF. The CDR3, as DNA: TGCAGTGTACCGAGCCGAGGCAATGAGCAGTTCTTC.